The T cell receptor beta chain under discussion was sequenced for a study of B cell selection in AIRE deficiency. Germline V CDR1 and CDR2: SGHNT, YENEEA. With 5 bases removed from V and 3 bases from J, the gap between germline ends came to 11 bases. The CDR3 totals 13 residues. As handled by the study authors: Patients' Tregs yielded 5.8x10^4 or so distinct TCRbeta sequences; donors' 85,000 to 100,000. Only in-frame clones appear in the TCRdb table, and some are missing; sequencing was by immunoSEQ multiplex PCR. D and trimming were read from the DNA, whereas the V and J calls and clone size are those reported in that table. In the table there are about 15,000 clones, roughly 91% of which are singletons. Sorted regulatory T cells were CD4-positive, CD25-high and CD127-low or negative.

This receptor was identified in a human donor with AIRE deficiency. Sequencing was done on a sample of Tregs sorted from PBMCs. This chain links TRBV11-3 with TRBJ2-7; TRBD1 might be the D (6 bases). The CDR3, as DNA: TGTGCCAGCAGCCTGGACAGAGTCTACGAGCAGTACTTC. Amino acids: CASSLDRVYEQYF.